Sequencing of this T cell receptor (beta chain) was carried out in a study of esophageal squamous cell carcinoma under preoperative chemotherapy. Study background: Both tumor-infiltrating lymphocytes and peripheral blood T cells were profiled.

Specified time point: before preoperative PTX-NDP chemotherapy. Concerning this clonotype: What it recognizes is unknown.

Regarding the study as a whole: After treatment, tumor-infiltrating lymphocytes seemed to come partly from incoming peripheral T cells, not only local changes.

One entry per CDR3 protein results from TCRdb running MiXCR on the PCR reads. Altogether some 6,600 distinct CDR3 sequences are present, more than 25% being singletons, with the ten largest covering roughly 13%. Looked up from germline, CDR1 is LNHDA and CDR2 is SQIVND (reference sequence). The CDR3 has 15 residues. With 1 base clipped from V and 4 bases from J, the junction kept 4 bases outside the gene matches. This clonotype was sampled from a human donor with esophageal squamous cell carcinoma. The donor label of this sample is uncertain. The J gene is TRBJ2-1, the V gene TRBV19; 7 bases are a match to TRBD2. Specimen collection occurred from a patient given preoperative chemotherapy. The CDR3 protein is CASSIAGGGYNEQFF. The CDR3 DNA reads TGTGCCAGTAGTATAGCGGGAGGAGGATACAATGAGCAGTTCTTC.